This paragraph reports one TCR beta chain. Its antigen is still unknown. The sample belongs to a study of shared clonotypes between healthy human individuals. The overall study: CD4 naive and memory got three plates each, CD8 naive two, CD8 memory one. Study-wide results and limits: The authors expected sequencing depth to affect clonotype sharing among donors.

Recent acute infections and vaccinations were absent in the healthy HIV-negative adult donors. The CDR3 is 16 amino acids. The germline CDR1 and CDR2 sequences are SGHNT and YYREEE (reference sequence). Losses at the gene ends were 4 bases for V and 3 bases for J; bases not matched to a gene: 5. Genomic DNA per cell subset filled all wells of several immunoSEQ plates. Assay: immunoSEQ multiplex PCR; the TCRdb copy retains only in-frame clones and omits some. The table records 950,000 to 1,200,000 clones, 60% to 80% of them present only once. The sample taken for sequencing was memory CD4+ T cells from PBMCs. Subset reported: CD45RA-negative fraction. The TCR comes from a man younger than 35 in good health. Some clones in this sample may be carry-over from other donors' samples. The chain has TRBV5-4 and TRBJ2-3, with 13 nucleotides matching TRBD2. CDR3 in DNA: TGTGCCAGCAGCATCGGACTAGCGGGAGCAACAGATACGCAGTATTTT. Translated, it gives CASSIGLAGATDTQYF. The full variable domain, rest sourced from reference TRBV5-4 and TRBJ2-3, is ETGVTQSPTHLIKTRGQQVTLRCSSQSGHNTVSWYQQALGQGPQFIFQYYREEENGRGNFPPRFSGLQFPNYSSELNVNALELDDSALYLCASSIGLAGATDTQYFGPGTRLTVL.